This is a list of T cell receptor beta chains from one sample in a study of control samples from healthy donors and cancer patients. Sequencing was performed with immunoSEQ multiplex PCR; in TCRdb, only in-frame clones are kept and a portion is missing. The repertoire has around 150,000 clones, 85% to 90% of them found once; the top ten carry around 11%. The sequenced sample consisted of blood. All receptors derive from a young man in good health. The CDR3 runs from the conserved cysteine through the conserved F or W. A D gene is named only where the DNA matches it firmly. Some rows have no size entry. The others give once, few or many, or a class for an expanded clone.

j_call clone_size d_call v_call cdr3_aa cdr3_nt
TRBJ1-1 - - TRBV28 CATINKFEAFF TGTGCCACAATTAACAAGTTTGAAGCTTTCTTT
TRBJ1-2 once - TRBV6-2/TRBV6-3 CASSSRGPTQGYGYTF TGTGCCAGCAGTTCCCGCGGACCGACACAGGGATATGGCTACACCTTC
TRBJ1-1 - - TRBV5-5 CASSPDSYTEAFF TGTGCCAGCAGCCCGGACAGCTACACTGAAGCTTTCTTT
TRBJ1-2 - - TRBV27 CASRAPGGSNYGYTF TGTGCCAGCAGGGCGCCGGGGGGGTCTAACTATGGCTACACCTTC
TRBJ1-2 - TRBD1 TRBV4-1 CASSQGGLGTGAGYGYTF TGCGCCAGCAGCCAAGGGGGCCTAGGGACAGGGGCCGGCTATGGCTACACCTTC
TRBJ1-4 - - TRBV4-2 CASSPPGGRREKLFF TGTGCCAGCAGCCCTCCGGGGGGGAGGAGGGAAAAACTGTTTTTT
TRBJ1-4 - TRBD1 TRBV9 CASSVGDSQPNEKLFF TGTGCCAGCAGCGTAGGGGACAGCCAACCTAATGAAAAACTGTTTTTT
TRBJ1-5 few - TRBV7-9 CASSPGLGNQPQHF TGTGCCAGCAGCCCGGGACTAGGCAATCAGCCCCAGCATTTT
TRBJ1-2 - TRBD1 TRBV6-5 CASRPGQQNGYTF TGTGCCAGCAGGCCGGGACAGCAAAATGGCTACACCTTC
TRBJ1-4 - TRBD1 TRBV10-3 CAISETGSGTGREKLFF TGTGCCATCAGTGAGACCGGTTCCGGGACAGGGCGGGAAAAACTGTTTTTT
TRBJ2-7 - - TRBV28 CASSFYRHTNEQYF TGTGCCAGCAGTTTCTATCGACATACCAACGAGCAGTACTTC
TRBJ2-3 - TRBD2 TRBV7-2 CASSVVGRGNTDTQYF TGTGCCAGCAGCGTCGTGGGGCGGGGGAACACAGATACGCAGTATTTT
TRBJ2-5 - TRBD2 TRBV14 CASSQPGLAGVPQETQYF TGTGCCAGCAGCCAACCAGGGCTAGCGGGAGTTCCACAAGAGACCCAGTACTTC
TRBJ1-5 - - TRBV7-9 CASSLMGSNQPQHF TGTGCCAGCAGCTTAATGGGCAGCAATCAGCCCCAGCATTTT
TRBJ1-1 once - TRBV6-1 CASSEQGLGNTEAFF TGTGCCAGCAGTGAACAGGGATTGGGAAACACTGAAGCTTTCTTT
TRBJ2-1 - - TRBV18 CASSPRGGSAYNEQFF TGTGCCAGCTCACCCCGTGGGGGGTCCGCCTACAATGAGCAGTTCTTC
TRBJ2-7 - - TRBV5-1 CASSLVGGGGTYEQYF TGCGCCAGCAGCTTGGTAGGAGGAGGGGGGACCTACGAGCAGTACTTC
TRBJ1-1 - - TRBV6-5 CASRFRGLGPTEAFF TGTGCCAGCAGATTCCGGGGACTGGGACCTACTGAAGCTTTCTTT
TRBJ2-5 - TRBD1 TRBV9 CASSAGQGWETQYF TGTGCCAGCAGCGCTGGACAGGGGTGGGAGACCCAGTACTTC
TRBJ1-1 - - TRBV4-1 CASSQVKQGYTEAFF TGCGCCAGCAGCCAAGTCAAACAGGGATACACTGAAGCTTTCTTT
TRBJ1-5 - - TRBV2 CASSDGGPSNQPQHF TGTGCCAGCAGTGATGGGGGTCCTAGCAATCAGCCCCAGCATTTT
TRBJ2-5 once - TRBV6-5 CASSSAWTQYF TGTGCCAGCAGTTCAGCCTGGACCCAGTACTTC
TRBJ2-6 - - TRBV7-6 CASSLGSLSGANVLTF TGTGCCAGCAGCTTAGGATCACTCTCTGGGGCCAACGTCCTGACTTTC
TRBJ1-4 - TRBD1 TRBV5-8 CASSHRGLGGEKLFF TGTGCCAGCAGCCACAGGGGACTAGGGGGTGAAAAACTGTTTTTT
TRBJ1-1 - TRBD1 TRBV5-5 CASSQNRGVAFF TGTGCCAGCAGCCAAAACAGGGGCGTAGCTTTCTTT
TRBJ2-1 - - TRBV25-1 CASTPGGAHGEQFF TGTGCCAGCACTCCAGGGGGGGCCCATGGTGAGCAGTTCTTC
TRBJ1-5 - - TRBV5-5 CASCPTGGRNQPQHF TGTGCCAGCTGCCCCACGGGAGGGCGCAATCAGCCCCAGCATTTT
TRBJ2-3 once - TRBV5-1 CASSFVRLTDTQYF TGCGCCAGCAGCTTTGTCAGACTCACAGATACGCAGTATTTT
TRBJ2-2 - TRBD1 TRBV4-1 CASSPDADRDTGELFF TGCGCCAGCAGCCCCGACGCGGACAGGGACACCGGGGAGCTGTTTTTT
TRBJ1-2 - - TRBV7-2 CASSQNRYGYTF TGTGCCAGCAGCCAAAATCGGTATGGCTACACCTTC
TRBJ2-1 - TRBD2 TRBV7-9 CASSSLAGSYNEQFF TGTGCCAGCAGCTCACTAGCGGGCTCCTACAATGAGCAGTTCTTC
TRBJ2-7 - - TRBV7-9 CASSSPRIASNYEQYF TGTGCCAGCAGCTCCCCCAGGATCGCCTCAAACTACGAGCAGTACTTC
TRBJ1-2 - - TRBV4-3 CASSQGGLDYGYTF TGCGCCAGCAGCCAAGGAGGGTTGGACTATGGCTACACCTTC
TRBJ2-7 - - TRBV21-1 CASSKFGSSYEQYF TGTGCCAGCAGCAAATTCGGCAGCTCCTACGAGCAGTACTTC
TRBJ2-1 - - TRBV9 CASSVGRQTSGNEQFF TGTGCCAGCAGCGTAGGGAGGCAGACCTCCGGGAATGAGCAGTTCTTC
TRBJ2-2 - - TRBV12-3/TRBV12-4 CASSFPGELFF TGTGCCAGCAGTTTTCCCGGGGAGCTGTTTTTT
TRBJ2-5 - - TRBV15 CATSRGGRETQYF TGTGCCACCAGCAGAGGTGGACGGGAGACCCAGTACTTC
TRBJ1-1 - - TRBV7-6 CASRTANTEAFF TGTGCCAGCCGGACGGCTAACACTGAAGCTTTCTTT